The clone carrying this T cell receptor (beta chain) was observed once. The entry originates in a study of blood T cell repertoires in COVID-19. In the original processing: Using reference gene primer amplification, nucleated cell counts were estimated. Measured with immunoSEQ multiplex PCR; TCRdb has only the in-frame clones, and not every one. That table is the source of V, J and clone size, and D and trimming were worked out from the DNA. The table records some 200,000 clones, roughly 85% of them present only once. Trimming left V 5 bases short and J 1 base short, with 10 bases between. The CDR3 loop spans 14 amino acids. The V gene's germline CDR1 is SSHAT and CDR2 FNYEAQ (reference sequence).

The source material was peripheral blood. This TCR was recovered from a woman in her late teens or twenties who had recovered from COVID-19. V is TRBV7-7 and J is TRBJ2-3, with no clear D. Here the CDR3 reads CASSISLGTDTQYF. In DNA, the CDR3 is TGTGCCAGCAGCATTAGCCTAGGCACAGATACGCAGTATTTT. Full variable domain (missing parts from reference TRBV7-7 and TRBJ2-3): GAGVSQSPRYKVTKRGQDVTLRCDPISSHATLYWYQQALGQGPEFLTYFNYEAQPDKSGLPSDRFSAERPEGSISTLTIQRTEQRDSAMYRCASSISLGTDTQYFGPGTRLTVL.